The present T cell receptor beta chain was sequenced within a study of shared clonotypes between healthy human individuals. The repertoire was sequenced with immunoSEQ multiplex PCR; TCRdb's copy has only in-frame clones and lacks some. In the table there are about 2.3 million clones, just over 90% of which are singletons. The sample comprised naive CD4+ T cells from PBMCs. Subset meaning: CD45RA+ positively selected. The clonotype was recovered from a man between 18 and 35 years old in good health. Some clones in this sample may be carry-over from other donors' samples.

CDR3 region: CASSKKSPLADTQYF. The CDR3 DNA follows: TGTGCCAGCAGCAAAAAATCCCCCCTCGCAGATACGCAGTATTTT. This chain joins TRBV5-6 and TRBJ2-3; no firm D call. Per germline, CDR1 SGHDT and CDR2 YYEEEE. This CDR3 region has 15 residues. Between the trimmed V and J ends, which lost 4 bases and 4 bases, there was a span of 16 bases.